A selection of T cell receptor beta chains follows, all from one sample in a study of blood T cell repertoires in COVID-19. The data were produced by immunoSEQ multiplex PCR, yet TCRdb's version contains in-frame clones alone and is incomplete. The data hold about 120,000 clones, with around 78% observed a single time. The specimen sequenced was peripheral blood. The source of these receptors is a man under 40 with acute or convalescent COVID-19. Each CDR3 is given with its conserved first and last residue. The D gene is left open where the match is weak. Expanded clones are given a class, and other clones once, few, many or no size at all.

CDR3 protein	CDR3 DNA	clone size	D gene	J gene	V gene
CASSPGQNQPQHF	TGTGCCAGCTCACCAGGGCAGAATCAGCCCCAGCATTTT	.	.	TRBJ1-5	TRBV18
CASSPTGNEQFF	TGTGCCAGCTCACCTACAGGAAATGAGCAGTTCTTC	few	.	TRBJ2-1	TRBV18
CASSIAEGGPYNEQFF	TGTGCCAGTAGTATAGCCGAGGGAGGGCCCTACAATGAGCAGTTCTTC	.	TRBD2	TRBJ2-1	TRBV19
CAWRDSTVSGQPQHF	TGTGCCTGGAGAGATTCCACGGTTAGCGGTCAGCCCCAGCATTTT	.	.	TRBJ1-5	TRBV30
CASSGLAGGQGAYEQYF	TGTGCCAGCAGCGGACTAGCGGGGGGGCAGGGGGCCTACGAGCAGTACTTC	.	TRBD2	TRBJ2-7	TRBV2
CAIVIGGAYGYTF	TGTGCCATCGTGATCGGGGGGGCCTATGGCTACACCTTC	.	.	TRBJ1-2	TRBV6-5
CASSYFDRVNDEQFF	TGTGCCAGCAGTTACTTTGACAGGGTGAACGATGAGCAGTTCTTC	few	TRBD1	TRBJ2-1	TRBV6-2/TRBV6-3
CASSLDGTGGTEQFF	TGTGCCAGCAGCTTGGATGGGACAGGGGGCACTGAGCAGTTCTTC	.	TRBD1	TRBJ2-1	TRBV5-4
CASSVGTDTQYF	TGTGCCAGCAGCGTAGGCACAGATACGCAGTATTTT	.	.	TRBJ2-3	TRBV2
CASSQDSRGAGNTIYF	TGCGCCAGCAGCCAAGATTCCCGGGGTGCGGGAAACACCATATATTTT	few	.	TRBJ1-3	TRBV4-3
CATSRGVQITSTDTQYF	TGTGCCACCAGCAGAGGGGTACAGATTACTAGCACAGATACGCAGTATTTT	.	.	TRBJ2-3	TRBV15
CASSGGPGLYTF	TGTGCCAGCAGCGGGGGACCGGGACTCTACACCTTC	few	.	TRBJ1-2	TRBV6-5
CASTETPGNEQFF	TGTGCCAGCACTGAGACCCCCGGGAATGAGCAGTTCTTC	.	.	TRBJ2-1	TRBV9
CASSLTGGNNEKLFF	TGCGCCAGCAGCTTAACTGGGGGGAATAATGAAAAACTGTTTTTT	few	.	TRBJ1-4	TRBV5-1
CASSQDSSPGNTIYF	TGTGCCAGTAGTCAAGACAGTTCCCCCGGAAACACCATATATTTT	few	.	TRBJ1-3	TRBV19
CASALGQARAF	TGTGCTAGTGCCCTTGGACAGGCCCGGGCTTTC	.	TRBD1	TRBJ2-6	TRBV12-5
CASSLGTSGILNEQFF	TGCGCCAGCAGCTTGGGGACTAGCGGGATTTTGAATGAGCAGTTCTTC	.	TRBD2	TRBJ2-1	TRBV5-1
CASSETGSVSYEQYF	TGTGCCAGCAGTGAAACGGGGTCAGTCTCCTACGAGCAGTACTTC	.	.	TRBJ2-7	TRBV2
CASSKRDRGTGTEAFF	TGTGCCAGTAGTAAACGGGACAGGGGGACAGGGACTGAAGCTTTCTTT	once	TRBD1	TRBJ1-1	TRBV19
CASSPTRTGTRGAQYF	TGTGCTAGCAGCCCCACCCGTACCGGGACAAGGGGTGCCCAGTACTTC	.	.	TRBJ2-5	TRBV7-7
CASSVGPQETQYF	TGTGCCAGCAGCGTAGGGCCCCAAGAGACCCAGTACTTC	.	.	TRBJ2-5	TRBV9
CASSIGGSSADTQYF	TGTGCCAGTAGTATTGGTGGGAGTTCGGCAGATACGCAGTATTTT	.	.	TRBJ2-3	TRBV19
CASSQGGQGVRYTF	TGTGCCAGCAGCCAAGGGGGGCAGGGGGTTCGCTACACCTTC	.	TRBD1	TRBJ1-2	TRBV3-1/TRBV3-2
CASTRRARETEAFF	TGTGCCAGCACCCGCCGAGCCCGGGAGACTGAAGCTTTCTTT	once	.	TRBJ1-1	TRBV5-6
CAWSVPGQGNEKLFF	TGTGCCTGGAGTGTACCGGGACAGGGAAATGAAAAACTGTTTTTT	once	TRBD1	TRBJ1-4	TRBV30
CAWSLQAGELFF	TGTGCCTGGAGTCTCCAGGCCGGGGAGCTGTTTTTT	once	.	TRBJ2-2	TRBV30
CASSLSGASGNNEQFF	TGTGCCAGCAGCTTAAGTGGGGCTAGCGGGAACAATGAGCAGTTCTTC	.	TRBD2	TRBJ2-1	TRBV7-3
CAWSVRGNQPQHF	TGTGCCTGGAGTGTTCGGGGCAATCAGCCCCAGCATTTT	.	.	TRBJ1-5	TRBV30
CASSQSTGGSSNEQYF	TGTGCCAGCAGCCAATCGACAGGGGGGTCATCTAACGAGCAGTACTTC	.	TRBD1	TRBJ2-7	TRBV3-1/TRBV3-2